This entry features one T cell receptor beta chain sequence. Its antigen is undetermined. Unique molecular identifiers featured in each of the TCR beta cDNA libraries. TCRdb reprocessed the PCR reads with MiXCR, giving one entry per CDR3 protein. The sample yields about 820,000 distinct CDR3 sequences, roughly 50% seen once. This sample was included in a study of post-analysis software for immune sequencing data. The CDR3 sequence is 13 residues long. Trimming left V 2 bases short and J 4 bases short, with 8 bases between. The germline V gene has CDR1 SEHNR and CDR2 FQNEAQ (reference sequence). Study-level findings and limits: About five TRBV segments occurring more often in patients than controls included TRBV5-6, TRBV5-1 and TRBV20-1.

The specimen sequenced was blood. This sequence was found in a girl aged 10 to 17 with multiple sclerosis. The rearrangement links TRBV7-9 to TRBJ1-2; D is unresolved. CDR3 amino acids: CASSLNGSYGYTF. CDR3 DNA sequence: TGTGCCAGCAGCTTAAACGGGAGCTATGGCTACACCTTC.